A selection of T cell receptor beta chains follows, all from one sample in a study of siplizumab effects on memory and regulatory T cells. Sequencing used immunoSEQ multiplex PCR; TCRdb keeps in-frame clones, though not all of them. The table lists about 91,000 clones, roughly 96% of them singletons, with 0.03% to 0.035% in the top ten. Material for sequencing was naive CD4+ T cells sorted from blood. These receptors were collected from a human donor in good health. The CDR3 runs from the conserved cysteine through the conserved F or W. The D gene is left open where the match is weak. Where a row states a size, it is once, few, many or the class of an expanded clone; other rows omit it.

clone_size j_call d_call v_call cdr3_nt cdr3_aa
. TRBJ1-2 . TRBV7-9 TGTGCCAGCAGCTCTAGGGGAGGGACATCTGGCTACACCTTC CASSSRGGTSGYTF
. TRBJ1-5 . TRBV5-1 TGCGCCAGCAGCTTGTGGGGACTTGAGGGGAATCAGCCCCAGCATTTT CASSLWGLEGNQPQHF
. TRBJ1-4 . TRBV18 TGTGCCAGCTCCACCGGCGCCGAGAATGAAAAACTGTTTTTT CASSTGAENEKLFF
. TRBJ2-1 TRBD2 TRBV7-3 TGTGCCAGCAGCTTAACCGGACTAGCGGGGGGGTACAATGAGCAGTTCTTC CASSLTGLAGGYNEQFF
. TRBJ1-3 . TRBV4-2 TGTGCCAGCAGCCAAGAGTGGACAGTCATCGGAAACACCATATATTTT CASSQEWTVIGNTIYF
. TRBJ1-1 TRBD1 TRBV30 TGTGCCTGGGCCGGACAGGGGGGGAGCACTGAAGCTTTCTTT CAWAGQGGSTEAFF
. TRBJ1-3 . TRBV5-6 TGTGCCAGCAGCTTGGAAGTATCTGGAAACACCATATATTTT CASSLEVSGNTIYF
. TRBJ2-3 TRBD1 TRBV11-2 TGTGCCAGCAGCACCCGACAGGGGAAGTCAGATACGCAGTATTTT CASSTRQGKSDTQYF
. TRBJ2-2 . TRBV7-9 TGTGCCAGCAGCCCAGGAGGAGGGGCCGGGGAGCTGTTTTTT CASSPGGGAGELFF
. TRBJ2-1 TRBD1 TRBV9 TGTGCCAGCAGTCGTACCGACAGGGGAAAGGGTAACAATGAGCAGTTCTTC CASSRTDRGKGNNEQFF
once TRBJ2-3 . TRBV28 TGTGCCAGCAGTTTTGGGGGTGTTAGCACAGATACGCAGTATTTT CASSFGGVSTDTQYF
. TRBJ1-1 TRBD1 TRBV9 TGTGCCAGCAGTGTTGACAGGGACACTAGAACACTGGCCCGGAACACTGAAGCTTTCTTT CASSVDRDTRTLARNTEAFF
. TRBJ1-1 . TRBV29-1 TGCAGCGTTGATCAGGATATGAACACTGAAGCTTTCTTT CSVDQDMNTEAFF
. TRBJ1-1 . TRBV6-1 TGTGCCAGCAGTGCCCAGAAGAACACTGAAGCTTTCTTT CASSAQKNTEAFF
. TRBJ1-5 . TRBV9 TGTGCCAGCAGCGTGGATGGGAATCAGCCCCAGCATTTT CASSVDGNQPQHF
. TRBJ2-1 TRBD2 TRBV18 TGTGCCAGCTCACCACGGGGACGGGAGGATGAGCAGTTCTTC CASSPRGREDEQFF
. TRBJ1-5 . TRBV5-7 TGTGCCAGCAGCTTGGGGGGGGAAGGGGCTAATCAGCCCCAGCATTTT CASSLGGEGANQPQHF